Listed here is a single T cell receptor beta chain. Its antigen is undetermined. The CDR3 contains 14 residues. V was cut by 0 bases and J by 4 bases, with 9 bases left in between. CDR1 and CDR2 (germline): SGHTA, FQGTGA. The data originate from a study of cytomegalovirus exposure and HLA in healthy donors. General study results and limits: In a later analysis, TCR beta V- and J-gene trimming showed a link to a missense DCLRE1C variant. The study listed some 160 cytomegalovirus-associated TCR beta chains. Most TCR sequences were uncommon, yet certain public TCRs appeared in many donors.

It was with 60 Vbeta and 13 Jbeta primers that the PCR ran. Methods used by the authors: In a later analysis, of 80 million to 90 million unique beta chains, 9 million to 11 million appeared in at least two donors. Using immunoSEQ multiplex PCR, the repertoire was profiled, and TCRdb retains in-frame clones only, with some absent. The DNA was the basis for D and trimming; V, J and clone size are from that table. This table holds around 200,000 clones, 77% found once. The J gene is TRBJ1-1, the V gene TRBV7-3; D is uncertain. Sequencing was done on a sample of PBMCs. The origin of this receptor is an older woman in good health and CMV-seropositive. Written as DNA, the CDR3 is TGTGCCAGCAGCTTAACCGGGGTAGGCACTGAAGCTTTCTTT. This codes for CASSLTGVGTEAFF.